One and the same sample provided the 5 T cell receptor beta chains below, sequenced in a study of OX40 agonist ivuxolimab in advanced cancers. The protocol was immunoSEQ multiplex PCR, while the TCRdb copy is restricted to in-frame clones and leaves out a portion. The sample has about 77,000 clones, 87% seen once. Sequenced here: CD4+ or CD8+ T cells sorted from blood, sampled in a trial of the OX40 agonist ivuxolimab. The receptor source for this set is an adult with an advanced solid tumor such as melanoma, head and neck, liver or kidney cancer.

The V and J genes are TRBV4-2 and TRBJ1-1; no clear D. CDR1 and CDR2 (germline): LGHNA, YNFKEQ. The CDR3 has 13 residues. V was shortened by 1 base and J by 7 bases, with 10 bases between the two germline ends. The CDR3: CASSQGSRNEAFF. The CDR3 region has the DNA TGTGCCAGCAGCCAAGGTTCTCGGAATGAAGCTTTCTTT.

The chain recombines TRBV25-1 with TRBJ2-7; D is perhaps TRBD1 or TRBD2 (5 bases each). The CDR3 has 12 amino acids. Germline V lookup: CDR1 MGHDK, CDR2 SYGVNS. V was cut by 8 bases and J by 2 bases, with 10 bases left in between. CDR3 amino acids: CASRDGTYEQYF. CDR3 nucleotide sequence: TGTGCCAGCCGGGACGGTACCTACGAGCAGTACTTC.

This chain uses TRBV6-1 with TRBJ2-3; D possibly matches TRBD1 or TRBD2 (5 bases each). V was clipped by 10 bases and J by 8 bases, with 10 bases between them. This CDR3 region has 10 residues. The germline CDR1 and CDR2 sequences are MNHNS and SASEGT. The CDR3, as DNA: TGTGCCACACTCGGGACTACGCAGTATTTT. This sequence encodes CATLGTTQYF.

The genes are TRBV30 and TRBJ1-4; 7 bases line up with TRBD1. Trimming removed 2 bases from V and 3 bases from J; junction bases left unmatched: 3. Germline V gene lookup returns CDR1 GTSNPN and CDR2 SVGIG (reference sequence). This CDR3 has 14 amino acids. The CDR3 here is CAWSFTGANEKLFF. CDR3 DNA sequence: TGTGCCTGGAGTTTTACAGGGGCTAATGAAAAACTGTTTTTT.

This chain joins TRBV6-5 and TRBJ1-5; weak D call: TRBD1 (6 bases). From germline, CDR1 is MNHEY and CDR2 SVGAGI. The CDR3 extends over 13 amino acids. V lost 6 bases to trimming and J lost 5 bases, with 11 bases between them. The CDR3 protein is CASRPRQDQPQHF. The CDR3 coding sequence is TGTGCCAGCAGGCCTAGACAGGATCAGCCCCAGCATTTT.